The next 29 T cell receptor beta chains were all read from a single sample in a study of Graves' ophthalmopathy and Graves' hyperthyroidism (dated by TCRdb to 2017 to 2018). The reads were generated on an Illumina HiSeq 2000. For repertoire sequencing, the TCR beta CDR3 regions were amplified from RNA transcripts. The first round of RT-PCR was done with HTBI primers and the Qiagen OneStep RT-PCR kit, and was followed by a second round of multiplex PCR, then size selection and purification. TCRdb took the public reads, trimmed them with fastp at Q25, ran MiXCR for clone calling and kept in-frame beta chains. Each entry is one CDR3 protein sequence, shown with its most common DNA and genes. Within this sample are about 660,000 distinct CDR3 sequences, with roughly two fifths of them counted one time only. The ten largest make up 2.5% to 3.5% of the sample. The specimen was peripheral blood. These receptors were taken from an adult man with Graves' ophthalmopathy.

As for this clonotype: A read error may explain this, as a much larger clone is one base away. This CDR3 is missing its conserved last phenylalanine or tryptophan, likely due to a read error. The chain has TRBV19 and TRBJ2-7; TRBD1 matches at 9 bases. CDR1 LNHDA and CDR2 SQIVND come from the germline V gene (reference sequence). V lost 4 bases and J lost 3; bases outside the gene matches: 7. The CDR3 runs 15 residues. The CDR3 sequence: CASSTGTGSSYEQYL. The CDR3 DNA reads TGTGCCAGTAGTACCGGGACAGGGTCTAGCTACGAGCAGTACCTC.

This clonotype was found many times. The V and J genes are TRBV14 and TRBJ2-2; a possible D gene is TRBD1 (5 bases). The CDR3 has 16 amino acids. Germline V lookup: CDR1 SGHDN, CDR2 FVKESK. V was pared by 1 base and J by 0 bases, with 9 bases between. CDR3 DNA: TGTGCCAGCAGCCAAGGGACGGACACGAACACCGGGGAGCTGTTTTTT. Translating gives CASSQGTDTNTGELFF.

In its sample, this clonotype was seen many times. J is TRBJ2-5 and V is TRBV20-1, with 8 bases matching TRBD2. CDR1 is DFQATT, CDR2 SNEGSKA, per germline (reference sequence). Trimming removed 4 bases from V and 7 bases from J; junction bases left unmatched: 8. This CDR3 contains 13 residues. CDR3 bases: TGCAGTGCTAATAGCGGGGACTGGGGGACCCAGTACTTC. Its protein product is CSANSGDWGTQYF.

The chain employs TRBV20-1 and TRBJ2-7; TRBD1 matches at 9 bases. The V segment lost 6 bases and the J segment 5 bases; nucleotides outside the gene matches: 2. Germline values: CDR1 DFQATT, CDR2 SNEGSKA (reference sequence). CDR3 size: 11 residues. The CDR3 protein is CSARQGDEQYF. The CDR3 DNA reads TGCAGTGCGCGACAGGGGGACGAGCAGTACTTC.

This clonotype has only a few counts. The rearrangement joins TRBV9 to TRBJ1-2; 11 nucleotides agree with TRBD1. Unmatched junction bases numbered 9, after V lost 3 bases and J lost 5 bases. Germline values: CDR1 SGDLS, CDR2 YYNGEE. This CDR3 region has 16 residues. In DNA, the CDR3 is TGTGCCAGCAGCGCGACGGGACAGGGGGGAAGTTATGGCTACACCTTC. Its translation: CASSATGQGGSYGYTF.

This clonotype came up many times. The chain combines TRBV24-1 with TRBJ1-5; no reliable D call. Germline V gene sequence: CDR1 KGHDR, CDR2 SFDVKD. Deletions cut 3 bases from V and 4 bases from J, with 12 bases between. The CDR3 extends over 15 amino acids. CDR3 sequence: CATSDAASGNQPQHF. CDR3 sequence (DNA): TGTGCCACCAGTGATGCCGCCAGTGGAAATCAGCCCCAGCATTTT.

Ten or more counts support this clonotype. The CDR3 DNA follows: TGTGCCAGCAGCTTACCAACGAGACAGGCCCCTAATTCACCCCTCCACTTT. Protein product: CASSLPTRQAPNSPLHF. V usage is TRBV7-9 and J usage is TRBJ1-6; possible D gene TRBD1, 6 bases. V gave up 2 bases and J gave up 6 bases, with 17 bases separating them. The CDR3 has 17 amino acids. Germline CDR1 and CDR2: SEHNR and FQNEAQ (reference sequence).

This clonotype was recorded a few times. The chain recombines TRBV6-2 or TRBV6-3 with TRBJ2-2; D is undetermined. This CDR3 has 14 residues. The germline V gene encodes CDR1 MNHEY and CDR2 SVGEGT. Trimming took off 4 bases at V and 5 bases at J, with 11 bases between the two ends. The CDR3 nucleotides are TGTGCCAGCAGTTGGGATGTTTTGACCGGGGAGCTGTTTTTT. Its translation: CASSWDVLTGELFF.

This chain links TRBV25-1 with TRBJ2-7, with 7 nucleotides matching TRBD2. The ends lost 6 bases at V and 2 bases at J; junction bases unmatched: 22. The germline CDR1 and CDR2 sequences are MGHDK and SYGVNS. The CDR3 totals 19 residues. The CDR3 region is CASSQSLKETGGWTYEQYF. CDR3 bases: TGTGCCAGCAGCCAAAGCCTCAAGGAAACGGGAGGTTGGACCTACGAGCAGTACTTC.

The V and J genes are TRBV5-8 and TRBJ1-2, with unresolved D. Looked up from germline, CDR1 is SGHTS and CDR2 is YDEGEE. The V and J ends lost 4 bases and 5 bases respectively, with 15 bases between them. This CDR3 contains 14 residues. CDR3: CASSLGGVLYGYTF. For the CDR3, the DNA is TGTGCCAGCAGCCTCGGCGGGGTCTTGTATGGCTACACCTTC.

V and J are TRBV3-1 and TRBJ2-7; D ambiguous. This CDR3 comprises 13 residues. V lost 0 bases and J 6 bases, leaving 9 bases between the germline ends. The germline gives CDR1 LGHDT, CDR2 YNNKEL (reference sequence). The CDR3 coding sequence is TGTGCCAGCAGCCAAGATGGTAGTGGCGAGCAGTACTTC. It codes for CASSQDGSGEQYF.

The sample holds many counts of this clonotype. V is TRBV10-3 and J is TRBJ2-7, with D unclear. Germline loops: CDR1 ENHRY, CDR2 SYGVKD. The CDR3 extends over 12 amino acids. The V gene lost 4 bases and the J gene lost 0 bases, with 4 bases spanning the gap. CDR3 nucleotide sequence: TGTGCCATCAGTGCGCCCTCCTACGAGCAGTACTTC. Its protein is CAISAPSYEQYF.

This clonotype was counted between two and nine times. The chain uses TRBV25-1 and TRBJ1-6; tentatively, D is TRBD1 (5 bases). Germline-derived CDR1 and CDR2 are MGHDK and SYGVNS. The CDR3 is 15 amino acids. V was clipped by 8 bases and J by 7 bases, with 18 bases between them. In DNA, the CDR3 is TGTGCCAGCTCCACCGGACACGAGGGGAATTCACCCCTCCACTTT. Translation gives CASSTGHEGNSPLHF.

Notes on this clonotype: A read error may explain this, as a much larger clone is one base away. This rearrangement joins TRBV5-5 to TRBJ2-2; 9 bases match TRBD1. Germline V gene lookup returns CDR1 SGHKS and CDR2 YYEKEE (reference sequence). CDR3 size: 14 residues. The CDR3 region has the DNA TGCGCCGGCAGCTTGGGACAGGGCACCGGGGAGCTGTTTTTT. Translating it yields CAGSLGQGTGELFF. Complete variable domain (other parts from reference TRBV5-5 and TRBJ2-2): DAGVTQSPTHLIKTRGQQVTLRCSPISGHKSVSWYQQVLGQGPQFIFQYYEKEERGRGNFPDRFSARQFPNYSSELNVNALLLGDSALYLCAGSLGQGTGELFFGEGSRLTVL.

This chain joins TRBV2 and TRBJ1-2, with D hard to call. Trimming cost V 9 bases and J 3 bases, with 14 bases left between them. This CDR3 comprises 13 residues. Germline V lookup: CDR1 SNHLY, CDR2 FYNNEI. The CDR3 DNA reads as TGTGCCAGTAGCCAGGAGGAGGACTATGGCTACACCTTC. Protein sequence: CASSQEEDYGYTF.

In its sample, this clonotype was seen many times. The rearrangement links TRBV7-6 to TRBJ2-7; 7 bases fit TRBD1. Germline V gene lookup returns CDR1 SGHVS and CDR2 FNYEAQ. The CDR3 has 13 amino acids. J gave up 7 bases and V 0 bases, and 3 bases lay outside the gene matches. CDR3 protein: CASSLAEQGEQYF. In DNA form, the CDR3 reads TGTGCCAGCAGCTTAGCAGAACAGGGGGAGCAGTACTTC.

Comments on this clonotype: Germline and junction disagree at one end, which may indicate a read error. This chain links TRBV12-3 or TRBV12-4 with TRBJ1-2; weak D call: TRBD1 (5 bases). The CDR3 sequence is 11 residues long. CDR3 protein: CAIQGDYGHTF. CDR3 DNA sequence: TGTGCCATCCAGGGAGACTATGGCCACACCTTC.

This clonotype was counted at least ten times. The V and J genes are TRBV7-9 and TRBJ2-2; 9 bases match TRBD1. V gave up 6 bases and J gave up 0 bases; unmatched junction bases: 8. The germline CDR1 and CDR2 sequences are SEHNR and FQNEAQ (reference sequence). The CDR3 is 17 amino acids. The DNA of the CDR3 is TGTGCCAGCAGTCCCAACAGGGGGCTTACGAACACCGGGGAGCTGTTTTTT. Amino acid sequence: CASSPNRGLTNTGELFF.

Concerning this clonotype: Likely a read error: the CDR3 ends without its conserved phenylalanine or tryptophan. The limits of the CDR3 on the DNA are not certain, so only TCRdb's listed CDR3 is given. CDR3 amino acids: CASSRGTAY. The gene calls are TRBV14 and TRBJ1-1; the D call in the table, TRBD1, was not verified against the DNA. The CDR3 is 9 amino acids in total, end residues counted. Germline-derived CDR1 and CDR2 are SGHDN and FVKESK.

The J gene is TRBJ1-2, the V gene TRBV29-1; D unclear. Germline CDR1 reads SQVTM; CDR2 reads ANQGSEA. The CDR3 sequence is 13 residues long. V was cut by 0 bases and J by 4 bases, with 9 bases left in between. This chain's CDR3 is CSVEDQSSYGYTF. In DNA form, the CDR3 reads TGCAGCGTTGAAGATCAGAGTAGCTATGGCTACACCTTC.

For this clonotype: A read error may explain this, as a much larger clone is one base away. The rearrangement links TRBV25-1 to TRBJ1-5; no firm D call. The CDR3 is 16 residues long. The V end was cut by 9 bases, the J end by 1 base, with 19 bases between. Germline V gene sequence: CDR1 MGHDK, CDR2 SYGVNS. CDR3 residues: CASSWSAAESNQPQHF. The CDR3 DNA reads as TGTGCCAGTAGTTGGTCGGCAGCGGAGAGCAATCAGCCCCAGCATTTT.

There are many counts of this clonotype. J is TRBJ2-5 and V is TRBV5-5, with D possibly called TRBD1 or TRBD2 (5 bases each). The germline V gene has CDR1 SGHKS and CDR2 YYEKEE (reference sequence). V lost 4 bases and J lost 0, with 13 bases in between. CDR3 size: 15 residues. Here the CDR3 reads CASSPLGTDQETQYF. CDR3 nucleotide sequence: TGTGCCAGCAGCCCGCTCGGGACGGACCAAGAGACCCAGTACTTC.

The sample holds many counts of this clonotype. The chain employs TRBV2 and TRBJ2-5, with TRBD1 matching over 10 bases. V was clipped by 5 bases and J by 2 bases; unmatched bases: 2. Germline-derived CDR1 and CDR2 are SNHLY and FYNNEI. CDR3 length equals 14 residues. The CDR3 protein is CASSTDRGQETQYF. The CDR3 DNA follows: TGTGCCAGCAGTACGGACAGGGGGCAAGAGACCCAGTACTTC. The entire variable domain, with the rest obtained from reference TRBV2 and TRBJ2-5, is as follows: EPEVTQTPSHQVTQMGQEVILRCVPISNHLYFYWYRQILGQKVEFLVSFYNNEISEKSEIFDDQFSVERPDGSNFTLKIRSTKLEDSAMYFCASSTDRGQETQYFGPGTRLLVL.

CDR3 sequence reads: CASSEYQGEQYF. In DNA form, the CDR3 reads TGTGCCAGCAGTGAATATCAGGGAGAGCAGTACTTC. The rearrangement uses TRBV25-1 and TRBJ2-7; weak D call: TRBD1 (5 bases). The CDR3 sequence is 12 residues long. Germline V gene sequence: CDR1 MGHDK, CDR2 SYGVNS. V lost 0 bases and J 7 bases, leaving 7 bases between the germline ends.

A remark on this clonotype: One junction end disagrees with the germline gene, perhaps due to a read error. V gene TRBV10-3 combines with J gene TRBJ2-2; 7 positions match TRBD1. This CDR3 contains 16 residues. Germline V CDR1 and CDR2: ENHRY, SYGVKD. The CDR3 coding sequence is TGTGCCAGCAGTTACGAGGGTCCAGGGGGCACCGGGGAGCTGTTTTTT. It encodes CASSYEGPGGTGELFF.

This clonotype was detected many times. The chain couples TRBV7-9 to TRBJ2-7, with unresolved D. There are 13 residues in the CDR3. The V and J ends lost 2 bases and 2 bases respectively, with 7 bases between them. Germline values: CDR1 SEHNR, CDR2 FQNEAQ (reference sequence). CDR3 residues: CASSLTVTYEQYF. The CDR3 bases are TGTGCCAGCAGCTTAACCGTTACCTACGAGCAGTACTTC. Based on the CDR3 plus reference TRBV7-9 and TRBJ2-7, the full variable domain is DTGVSQNPRHKITKRGQNVTFRCDPISEHNRLYWYRQTLGQGPEFLTYFQNEAQLEKSRLLSDRFSAERPKGSFSTLEIQRTEQGDSAMYLCASSLTVTYEQYFGPGTRLTVT.

The V and J genes are TRBV4-1 and TRBJ1-1; weak D call: TRBD1 (5 bases). The germline V and J ends were trimmed by 0 bases and 3 bases, with 11 bases remaining between them. CDR1 is MGHRA and CDR2 is YSYEKL in the germline V gene. The CDR3 is made up of 15 amino acids. The CDR3 protein is CASSQDSRGDTEAFF. CDR3 coding DNA: TGCGCCAGCAGCCAAGATTCACGAGGGGACACTGAAGCTTTCTTT.

This clonotype came up a few times. The V gene is TRBV6-6, the J gene TRBJ1-4; D unclear. Trimming shortened V by 5 bases and J by 7 bases, and 20 bases separated the two germline ends. Germline CDR1 MNHNY, CDR2 SVGAGI (reference sequence). The CDR3 spans 16 residues. The CDR3 sequence: CASSPLPLVGIEKLFF. In nucleotides, the CDR3 is TGTGCCAGCAGTCCCCTCCCGTTGGTGGGGATTGAAAAACTGTTTTTT.

CDR3 residues: CASSLGSTSGANVLTF. DNA of the CDR3: TGCGCCAGCAGCTTGGGGTCAACCTCTGGGGCCAACGTCCTGACTTTC. The chain uses TRBV5-1 and TRBJ2-6, with D uncertain. Trimming stripped 0 bases from V and 0 bases from J, with 7 bases between. This CDR3 region has 16 residues. Germline V gene lookup returns CDR1 SGHRS and CDR2 YFSETQ.